This T cell receptor beta chain was sequenced in a study of T-cell memory formation after mild COVID-19. The CDR3 length is 17 residues. Trimming cost V 5 bases and J 7 bases; bases outside gene matches: 16. Germline V CDR1 and CDR2: LGHDT, YNNKEL (reference sequence). One entry per CDR3 protein, called by TCRdb with MiXCR from the 5' RACE reads. The sample holds under 550,000 distinct CDR3 sequences, 15% to 20% seen once. The source of this sequence is an adult woman who had mild COVID-19 (a few samples of this study predate the infection). Cell type and time point are not known. V and J are TRBV3-1 and TRBJ2-7; 11 bases match TRBD2. The sequencing input was PBMCs or a T cell subset sorted from them (not recorded which). Here the CDR3 DNA reads TGTGCCAGCAGCAGACAGACTAGCGGGATCCGAGTGAGAGAGCAGTACTTC. Translation gives CASSRQTSGIRVREQYF.